This TCR beta chain was profiled in a study of T-cell memory formation after mild COVID-19. On the study more broadly: Most TCR clusters belonged to a single donor.

Trimming shortened V by 5 bases and J by 4 bases, and 9 bases separated the two germline ends. CDR3 length equals 13 residues. Study-wide points: Pre-infection memory already had some responding clones, implying cross-reactive memory joined.

This clonotype has ten or more counts. No antigen is known for it. TCR alpha and TCR beta cDNA libraries carrying sample barcodes and UMIs came from 5'RACE with constant-segment primers. TCRdb re-called the 5' RACE reads through MiXCR, storing one row per CDR3 protein. The table lists about 33,000 distinct CDR3 sequences, around 21% of them singletons. The chain uses TRBV12-3 or TRBV12-4 and TRBJ1-5; D is perhaps TRBD1 (6 bases). The clonotype originates from an adult who had mild COVID-19 (a few samples of this study predate the infection). Cell type and time point are not known. Sequencing used PBMCs or a T cell subset sorted from them (not recorded which). The CDR3 sequence is CASSMTGNQPQHF. The CDR3, as DNA: TGTGCCAGCAGTATGACAGGAAATCAGCCCCAGCATTTT.